This is a list of T cell receptor beta chains from one sample in a study of cytomegalovirus exposure and HLA in healthy donors. Sequencing used immunoSEQ multiplex PCR; TCRdb keeps in-frame clones, though not all of them. The sample consists of 200,000 or so clones, about four fifths of them appearing once. Sequencing used PBMCs. Receptors were obtained from a woman aged 50 to 65 in good health and CMV-seropositive. Both conserved end residues are part of each CDR3. Fields, in order: J gene, V gene, clone size, D gene, CDR3 protein, CDR3 DNA. D genes are given only for firm matches. Size is omitted from some rows. Given values are once, few, many or a class for expanded clones.

>TRBJ1-1|TRBV13|few|NA
CASSLRRTVTEAFF
TGTGCCAGCAGCTTAAGAAGGACAGTGACTGAAGCTTTCTTT
>TRBJ2-7|TRBV2|NA|NA
CASSVDSGYEQYF
TGTGCCAGCAGTGTGGACAGCGGCTACGAGCAGTACTTC
>TRBJ1-6|TRBV30|NA|NA
CAWSPLATYNSPLHF
TGTGCCTGGAGTCCCCTAGCCACCTATAATTCACCCCTCCACTTT
>TRBJ2-3|TRBV4-1|NA|TRBD2
CASSPRVAGGADTQYF
TGCGCCAGCAGCCCCCGGGTAGCGGGGGGGGCAGATACGCAGTATTTT
>TRBJ2-1|TRBV14|NA|TRBD2
CASSLTRGGPVFEQFF
TGTGCCAGCAGCCTGACGCGGGGGGGCCCTGTTTTTGAGCAGTTCTTC
>TRBJ1-1|TRBV15|NA|TRBD1
CATSIDQGGSTEAFF
TGTGCCACCAGCATCGATCAGGGGGGTAGCACTGAAGCTTTCTTT
>TRBJ1-3|TRBV7-9|NA|TRBD1
CASTPDRVSGNTIYF
TGTGCCAGCACCCCGGACAGGGTGTCTGGAAACACCATATATTTT
>TRBJ2-1|TRBV13|few|TRBD2
CASSSGLAGNNEQFF
TGTGCCAGCAGCTCCGGACTAGCGGGGAACAATGAGCAGTTCTTC
>TRBJ2-1|TRBV11-3|once|TRBD2
CASSFGELAGGYNEQFF
TGTGCCAGCAGCTTTGGGGAACTAGCGGGGGGCTACAATGAGCAGTTCTTC
>TRBJ2-2|TRBV7-2|NA|TRBD2
CASRPGGSTGELFF
TGTGCCAGCAGGCCCGGGGGGTCCACCGGGGAGCTGTTTTTT
>TRBJ2-7|TRBV9|once|NA
CASSGGDGPYEQYF
TGTGCCAGCAGCGGGGGCGACGGACCCTACGAGCAGTACTTC
>TRBJ2-5|TRBV4-1|NA|NA
CASSQVPGNQETQYF
TGCGCCAGCAGCCAAGTGCCAGGTAATCAAGAGACCCAGTACTTC
>TRBJ1-2|TRBV19|NA|TRBD1
CASSRWDRGLSTYGYTF
TGTGCCAGTAGTAGATGGGACAGGGGTTTGTCTACCTATGGCTACACCTTC
>TRBJ2-2|TRBV7-8|NA|TRBD2
CASLRGYTGELFF
TGTGCCAGTCTGCGGGGGTACACCGGGGAGCTGTTTTTT
>TRBJ2-2|TRBV11-3|NA|NA
CASSLGGADTGELFF
TGTGCCAGCAGTCTGGGGGGGGCCGACACCGGGGAGCTGTTTTTT
>TRBJ2-7|TRBV7-8|NA|NA
CASSPSQGQTYEQYF
TGTGCCAGCAGCCCCTCGCAGGGGCAAACCTACGAGCAGTACTTC
>TRBJ1-2|TRBV30|NA|NA
CAWSVGRGGYTF
TGTGCCTGGAGTGTAGGGAGGGGTGGCTACACCTTC
>TRBJ2-1|TRBV27|NA|TRBD2
CASSPMASGGVHNEQFF
TGTGCCAGCAGCCCTATGGCTAGCGGGGGAGTCCACAATGAGCAGTTCTTC
>TRBJ2-1|TRBV7-8|NA|TRBD2
CASSLGGGAFNEQFF
TGTGCCAGCAGCTTGGGCGGGGGGGCTTTTAATGAGCAGTTCTTC
>TRBJ1-1|TRBV20-1|NA|NA
CGGAGSTEAFF
TGCGGAGGGGCTGGGAGTACTGAAGCTTTCTTT
>TRBJ2-3|TRBV7-9|NA|NA
CASSLGALGTFTDTQYF
TGTGCCAGCAGCTTAGGGGCGTTAGGCACGTTCACAGATACGCAGTATTTT
>TRBJ2-5|TRBV6-5|NA|NA
CANTFQETQYF
TGTGCCAACACCTTCCAAGAGACCCAGTACTTC
>TRBJ1-1|TRBV14|NA|NA
CASSQYRENTEAFF
TGTGCCAGCAGCCAGTACAGGGAGAACACTGAAGCTTTCTTT
>TRBJ1-3|TRBV23-1|NA|TRBD1
CASSHRIPRTGLDTIYF
TGCGCCAGCAGTCATCGAATCCCCCGGACAGGGCTGGACACCATATATTTT
>TRBJ2-5|TRBV7-9|NA|NA
CSSSRVKETQYF
TGTTCCAGCAGCCGAGTTAAGGAGACCCAGTACTTC
>TRBJ2-5|TRBV7-8|once|TRBD2
CASSSRTSGGASQETQYF
TGTGCCAGCAGCTCTAGGACTAGCGGGGGCGCGAGCCAAGAGACCCAGTACTTC
>TRBJ2-5|TRBV7-6|NA|NA
CASSLGSGETQYF
TGTGCCAGCAGCTTAGGATCTGGCGAGACCCAGTACTTC
>TRBJ2-7|TRBV4-1|NA|NA
CASSQARGSGYEQYF
TGCGCCAGCAGCCAAGCAAGGGGTTCCGGCTACGAGCAGTACTTC
>TRBJ1-2|TRBV4-2|NA|NA
CASSLYPGRGGDSYGYTF
TGTGCCAGCAGCCTCTATCCCGGACGGGGGGGAGATAGCTATGGCTACACCTTC
>TRBJ2-6|TRBV4-2|few|TRBD1
CASSYNRGRGANVLTF
TGTGCCAGCAGCTACAACAGGGGGCGGGGGGCCAACGTCCTGACTTTC
>TRBJ2-7|TRBV4-1|NA|NA
CASSQDIAGSTYEQYF
TGCGCCAGCAGCCAAGATATCGCGGGGTCGACCTACGAGCAGTACTTC
>TRBJ2-5|TRBV5-4|NA|NA
CASGPGVRRETQYF
TGTGCCAGCGGGCCAGGGGTAAGACGGGAGACCCAGTACTTC
>TRBJ1-3|TRBV4-1|NA|NA
CASSQAPGLSGNTIYF
TGCGCCAGCAGCCAAGCCCCGGGACTTTCTGGAAACACCATATATTTT
>TRBJ1-1|TRBV6-5|few|NA
CASSYTENTEAFF
TGTGCCAGCAGTTATACAGAGAACACTGAAGCTTTCTTT
>TRBJ2-2|TRBV5-4|once|TRBD2
CASSLGTSGDTGELFF
TGTGCCAGCAGCTTGGGGACTAGCGGGGACACCGGGGAGCTGTTTTTT
>TRBJ2-1|TRBV5-1|NA|TRBD1
CASSLGVTGGTYDEQFF
TGCGCCAGCAGCTTGGGGGTGACAGGGGGGACTTACGATGAGCAGTTCTTC
>TRBJ1-6|TRBV19|NA|TRBD1
CASRQGRLYNSPLHF
TGTGCCAGTAGACAGGGGCGCCTCTATAATTCACCCCTCCACTTT
>TRBJ2-1|TRBV7-9|NA|NA
CSSSFGGIYNEQFF
TGTTCCAGCAGCTTCGGAGGGATCTACAATGAGCAGTTCTTC
>TRBJ1-2|TRBV28|NA|NA
CASSRGSLGYTF
TGTGCCAGCAGCAGGGGTTCCCTTGGCTACACCTTC
>TRBJ2-7|TRBV27|NA|TRBD1
CASSATGGPNEQYF
TGTGCCAGCAGTGCAACAGGGGGACCGAACGAGCAGTACTTC
>TRBJ2-7|TRBV5-1|NA|NA
CASSSSREREQYF
TGCGCCAGCAGCTCGTCTCGGGAACGCGAGCAGTACTTC
>TRBJ2-1|TRBV5-1|NA|NA
CASSLASSPGDEQFF
TGCGCCAGCAGCTTGGCATCCTCGCCGGGGGATGAGCAGTTCTTC
>TRBJ2-3|TRBV7-2|NA|NA
CASSLSPGDTQYF
TGTGCCAGCAGCTTAAGCCCCGGGGATACGCAGTATTTT
>TRBJ2-7|TRBV28|NA|NA
CASSLSGTPTQEQYF
TGTGCCAGCAGTTTATCGGGTACCCCAACTCAGGAGCAGTACTTC
>TRBJ2-2|TRBV11-3|NA|NA
CASSLGGPRTGELFF
TGTGCCAGCAGCTTAGGAGGGCCCCGAACCGGGGAGCTGTTTTTT
>TRBJ1-3|TRBV7-2|once|NA
CASSLGGPGNTIYF
TGTGCCAGCAGCTTAGGAGGGCCAGGAAACACCATATATTTT
>TRBJ1-5|TRBV5-6|NA|NA
CASSFGSGHVSNQPQHF
TGTGCCAGCAGCTTCGGCAGTGGACACGTTAGCAATCAGCCCCAGCATTTT
>TRBJ2-5|TRBV6-5|NA|TRBD2
CASSPGTRGGETQYF
TGTGCCAGCAGCCCAGGGACTAGAGGGGGAGAGACCCAGTACTTC
>TRBJ1-6|TRBV6-1|NA|NA
CASSERRVGGNSPLHF
TGTGCCAGCAGTGAGAGAAGGGTAGGGGGTAATTCACCCCTCCACTTT
>TRBJ2-3|TRBV11-3|NA|NA
CASSLGQSMGTDTQYF
TGTGCCAGCAGCTTAGGTCAGTCGATGGGCACAGATACGCAGTATTTT